This entry lists 21 T cell receptor beta chains sequenced from one sample in a study of T cells in Graves' hyperthyroidism and ophthalmopathy. Amplification of TCR beta CDR3 regions used RNA as the template. First-round RT-PCR targeting the TCR CDR3 was performed with the HTBI primer set. TCRdb redid the calling of the multiplex PCR reads with MiXCR, one entry per CDR3 protein. This sample carries about 600,000 distinct CDR3 sequences, about a sixth of them seen once, and the ten largest clones take 2.5% to 4%. The specimen sequenced was blood. Source of these receptors: a woman aged 35 to 49 with Graves' ophthalmopathy.

This clonotype has more than one count but fewer than ten. V is TRBV2 and J is TRBJ1-4; D possibly corresponds to TRBD1 (5 bases). V dropped 3 bases and J dropped 6 bases, with 17 bases sitting between them. Per the germline V gene, CDR1 is SNHLY and CDR2 is FYNNEI. The CDR3 extends over 16 amino acids. The CDR3 coding sequence is TGTGCCAGCAGTGAGCCCCGCGGGGGGTTGTATGAAAAACTGTTTTTT. Translated, it gives CASSEPRGGLYEKLFF.

This clonotype was seen more than once but under ten times. Here the CDR3 DNA reads TGTGCCTGGAGTCTAGCGGGCCCTAGATACAATGAGCAGTTCTTC. Protein product: CAWSLAGPRYNEQFF. The chain uses TRBV30 and TRBJ2-1, with 8 bases matching TRBD2. The germline V gene encodes CDR1 GTSNPN and CDR2 SVGIG (reference sequence). V shed 2 bases, J shed 4 bases, and the junction held 7 bases outside the gene matches. There are 15 residues in the CDR3.

This clonotype appeared many times. The rearrangement links TRBV20-1 to TRBJ1-1; D gene uncertain. V was shortened by 3 bases and J by 1 base, with 3 bases between the two germline ends. Germline V gene data show CDR1 as DFQATT and CDR2 as SNEGSKA (reference sequence). The CDR3 totals 11 residues. The chain's CDR3 is CSASKNTEAFF. The CDR3 DNA reads as TGCAGTGCTAGTAAGAACACTGAAGCTTTCTTT.

The chain recombines TRBV24-1 with TRBJ2-1; D not certain. The CDR3 spans 14 residues. Germline V lookup: CDR1 KGHDR, CDR2 SFDVKD. V lost 3 bases to trimming and J lost 7 bases, with 12 bases between them. CDR3 in amino acids: CATSDRLWGNEQFF. The CDR3 DNA is TGTGCCACCAGTGATCGTCTGTGGGGTAATGAGCAGTTCTTC.

This clonotype was observed many times. The gene calls are TRBV2 and TRBJ2-1, with D perhaps matching TRBD1 or TRBD2 (5 bases each). Germline V gives CDR1 SNHLY, CDR2 FYNNEI. The V end lost 5 bases, the J end lost 6 bases, and 11 bases lay between the germline ends. The CDR3 extends over 13 amino acids. The CDR3 DNA reads TGTGCCAGCAGTACATGGGGGTCCAATGAGCAGTTCTTC. This codes for CASSTWGSNEQFF.

The chain recombines TRBV4-1 with TRBJ2-7; 8 bases agree with TRBD1. The CDR3 spans 14 residues. The trim removed 1 base at V and 3 bases at J, leaving 2 bases unmatched. From germline, CDR1 is MGHRA and CDR2 YSYEKL. The chain's CDR3 is CASSQGTGNYEQYF. CDR3 nucleotide sequence: TGCGCCAGCAGCCAAGGGACAGGGAACTACGAGCAGTACTTC.

This clonotype has a count of ten or more. The chain uses TRBV2 and TRBJ2-5; D may be TRBD2 (6 bases). This CDR3 region has 13 residues. Trimming shortened V by 2 bases and J by 5 bases, and 9 bases separated the two germline ends. Germline CDR1 is SNHLY and CDR2 is FYNNEI. CDR3 residues: CASSELEGETQYF. In nucleotides, the CDR3 is TGTGCCAGCAGTGAACTGGAGGGGGAGACCCAGTACTTC. The complete variable domain, with remaining parts taken from reference TRBV2 and TRBJ2-5, reads EPEVTQTPSHQVTQMGQEVILRCVPISNHLYFYWYRQILGQKVEFLVSFYNNEISEKSEIFDDQFSVERPDGSNFTLKIRSTKLEDSAMYFCASSELEGETQYFGPGTRLLVL.

The V and J genes are TRBV10-3 and TRBJ1-1, with D tentatively TRBD1 (5 bases). Looked up from germline, CDR1 is ENHRY and CDR2 is SYGVKD. The V and J ends lost 6 bases and 1 base respectively, with 15 bases between them. The CDR3 spans 15 residues. CDR3 amino acids: CAISSGPTTNTEAFF. CDR3 nucleotide sequence: TGTGCCATCAGCTCGGGACCCACCACGAACACTGAAGCTTTCTTT.

This clonotype was counted at least ten times. The genes are TRBV3-1 and TRBJ1-5; D call uncertain. The V end was cut by 1 base, the J end by 6 bases, with 7 bases between. The CDR3 has 13 amino acids. CDR1 is LGHDT and CDR2 is YNNKEL in the germline V gene (reference sequence). CDR3 coding DNA: TGTGCCAGCAGCCAAGGATGGGGTCAGCCCCAGCATTTT. Amino acids: CASSQGWGQPQHF.

The chain is built from TRBV7-2 and TRBJ1-5; TRBD1 aligns across 9 bases. CDR1 and CDR2 (germline): SGHTA, FQGNSA. This CDR3 spans 19 amino acids. Trimming at V came to 7 bases and at J to 0 bases, leaving 16 bases not matched to a gene. CDR3 nucleotides: TGTGCCAGCAACCCCTTCCGGACAGGGGATCGAAATAGCAATCAGCCCCAGCATTTT. This codes for CASNPFRTGDRNSNQPQHF.

This clonotype was counted at least ten times. The chain uses TRBV4-1 and TRBJ2-7; 14 bases line up with TRBD2. The V gene's germline CDR1 is MGHRA and CDR2 YSYEKL. Trimming at V came to 4 bases and at J to 2 bases, leaving 7 bases not matched to a gene. The CDR3 spans 17 residues. CDR3 residues: CASSLGLAGGLAYEQYF. The CDR3 region has the DNA TGCGCCAGCAGCCTTGGACTAGCGGGAGGCCTGGCCTACGAGCAGTACTTC.

This clonotype appeared a few times. The chain recombines TRBV7-2 with TRBJ2-7, with TRBD2 identical over 12 bases. Germline lookup yields CDR1 SGHTA and CDR2 FQGNSA. CDR3 length equals 15 residues. The V gene end was trimmed by 4 bases and the J gene end by 3 bases; junction bases not matched to a gene: 4. The CDR3 DNA reads as TGTGCCAGCAGCTCCCGGACTAGCGGGGTCTACGAGCAGTACTTC. It codes for CASSSRTSGVYEQYF.

At least ten counts were recorded for this clonotype. The rearrangement uses TRBV28 and TRBJ1-5; 8 bases match TRBD1. Germline CDR1 is MDHEN and CDR2 is SYDVKM. This CDR3 contains 13 residues. V was pared by 8 bases and J by 7 bases, with 7 bases of the junction left unmatched. The CDR3 DNA sequence: TGTGCCAGCGAGGACAGGGCGGGACAGCCCCAGCATTTT. It translates to CASEDRAGQPQHF.

This clonotype was observed a handful of times. The chain links TRBV20-1 to TRBJ2-7; either TRBD1 or TRBD2 may supply D (5 bases each). The germline V and J ends were trimmed by 4 bases and 6 bases, with 19 bases remaining between them. The length of the CDR3 is 14 residues. Germline V CDR1 and CDR2: DFQATT, SNEGSKA (reference sequence). The CDR3 sequence: CSAIRDPVVREQYF. The CDR3 coding sequence is TGCAGTGCTATCCGGGACCCGGTCGTCCGCGAGCAGTACTTC.

The sample holds many counts of this clonotype. The chain carries TRBV3-1 and TRBJ1-5; D perhaps matches TRBD1 (6 bases). The germline V gene encodes CDR1 LGHDT and CDR2 YNNKEL (reference sequence). Trimming removed 5 bases at V and 5 bases at J, with 16 bases between. CDR3 length equals 15 residues. Here the CDR3 DNA reads TGTGCCAGCAGCGGGGGGCAGGGAAGCGATCAGCCCCAGCATTTT. It translates to CASSGGQGSDQPQHF.

This clonotype was seen repeatedly, ten times or more. V gene TRBV2 combines with J gene TRBJ2-3; 9 positions match TRBD1. This CDR3 has 17 residues. The trim removed 2 bases at V and 5 bases at J, leaving 11 bases unmatched. Germline values: CDR1 SNHLY, CDR2 FYNNEI. The CDR3 reads CASSERNWDREIDTQYF. As DNA, the CDR3 is TGTGCCAGCAGTGAAAGGAATTGGGACAGGGAGATAGATACGCAGTATTTT.

Ten or more counts support this clonotype. This chain joins TRBV5-1 and TRBJ1-1, with D hard to call. V was shortened by 4 bases and J by 5 bases, with 12 bases between the two germline ends. The CDR3 is made up of 13 amino acids. Looked up from germline, CDR1 is SGHRS and CDR2 is YFSETQ. The CDR3 reads CASSPGVSTEAFF. The CDR3 DNA reads TGCGCCAGCAGCCCCGGGGTCTCGACTGAAGCTTTCTTT.

This clonotype was counted between two and nine times. The genes are TRBV27 and TRBJ1-2, with 7 bases aligning to TRBD1. The CDR3 has 14 amino acids. In germline, CDR1 is MNHEY, CDR2 SMNVEV (reference sequence). The V and J ends lost 5 bases and 6 bases, in that order; junction bases with no gene match: 9. The CDR3 sequence is CASSPRDRVHGYTF. The CDR3 DNA is TGTGCCAGCAGTCCAAGAGACAGGGTTCATGGCTACACCTTC.

This clonotype has a count of ten or more. This chain uses TRBV5-1 with TRBJ1-4; 7 bases agree with TRBD1. In germline, CDR1 is SGHRS, CDR2 YFSETQ. The CDR3 has 15 residues. V was clipped by 4 bases and J by 5 bases; unmatched bases: 8. CDR3 sequence: CASSPWTGSNEKLFF. CDR3 in DNA: TGCGCCAGCAGCCCATGGACAGGTTCGAATGAAAAACTGTTTTTT.

This sequence joins TRBV16 and TRBJ1-1; no definite D call. The V gene's germline CDR1 is KGHSY and CDR2 FQNENV. Deletions cut 5 bases from V and 1 base from J, with 11 bases between. This CDR3 spans 14 amino acids. The CDR3 reads CASSGPGANTEAFF. The CDR3 bases are TGTGCCAGCAGCGGCCCGGGAGCGAACACTGAAGCTTTCTTT.

This clonotype was seen ten or more times. V usage is TRBV11-1 and J usage is TRBJ2-5; D unresolved. Germline V gene data show CDR1 as SGHAT and CDR2 as FQDESV (reference sequence). Trimming stripped 1 base from V and 5 bases from J, with 8 bases between. CDR3 length: 13 residues. CDR3 DNA sequence: TGTGCCAGCAGCTTAGAGCTGGGGGAGACCCAGTACTTC. Amino acid sequence: CASSLELGETQYF.